This TCR beta chain was obtained from a study of T cells after yellow fever vaccination. TCRdb re-called the 5' RACE reads with MiXCR, one entry per CDR3 protein. The sample consists of under 400,000 distinct CDR3 sequences, roughly 11% of them appearing once. The V and J ends lost 1 base and 3 bases respectively, with 10 bases between them. Germline values: CDR1 LGHNA, CDR2 YSLEER. The CDR3 loop spans 15 amino acids. Sequencing was performed on PBMCs, taken on the day of the first yellow fever vaccination. This clonotype was obtained from a man between 18 and 35 years old who received the YFV17D yellow fever vaccine. The V call is TRBV4-3, the J call TRBJ1-3; TRBD1 might be the D (5 bases). The chain's CDR3 is CASSQGTGVGNTIYF. The DNA for the CDR3 is TGCGCCAGCAGCCAAGGAACAGGAGTTGGAAACACCATATATTTT.